What follows are 9 T cell receptor beta chains derived from one specimen sequenced in a study of TIL therapy for anti-PD-1-resistant metastatic lung cancer. Regarding time point: pre-treatment sample, taken before nivolumab and TIL therapy. This was the immunoSEQ v3 assay. Using immunoSEQ multiplex PCR, the repertoire was profiled, and TCRdb retains in-frame clones only, with some absent. This table has tens of thousands of clones, roughly 87% appearing once. The sequenced sample was blood, obtained at baseline. The receptors stem from a person between 30 and 80 years old with non-small cell lung cancer.

The chain has TRBV6-5 and TRBJ1-2; D not certain. The CDR3 sequence is 13 residues long. Germline V gives CDR1 MNHEY, CDR2 SVGAGI. V was clipped by 6 bases and J by 0 bases, with 8 bases between them. In nucleotides, the CDR3 is TGTGCCAGCAGGGACGATTCTAACTATGGCTACACCTTC. The encoded protein is CASRDDSNYGYTF.

V gene TRBV19 combines with J gene TRBJ2-1; a weak D match, TRBD1 (6 bases). This CDR3 contains 14 residues. Germline V gene sequence: CDR1 LNHDA, CDR2 SQIVND (reference sequence). Trimming removed 4 bases at V and 9 bases at J, with 16 bases between. Here the CDR3 reads CASSTANRELEQFF. As DNA, the CDR3 is TGTGCCAGTAGTACCGCAAACAGGGAACTTGAGCAGTTCTTC.

This CDR3 reads CASSIVEADTEAFF. CDR3 nucleotide sequence: TGTGCCAGTAGTATAGTCGAGGCGGACACTGAAGCTTTCTTT. The rearrangement joins TRBV19 to TRBJ1-1, with D unclear. The ends were cut back, 1 base at V and 3 bases at J, with 9 bases in the middle. CDR3 length: 14 amino acids. Per germline, CDR1 LNHDA and CDR2 SQIVND (reference sequence).

The CDR3 DNA reads TGTGCCAGCAGCAATGGGGCAGAGAGCACAGATACGCAGTATTTT. Translation: CASSNGAESTDTQYF. The chain employs TRBV21-1 and TRBJ2-3; the D call TRBD1 from the table was never checked on the DNA. TRBV21-1 is termed a pseudogene. This CDR3 spans 15 amino acids.

The rearrangement joins TRBV7-6 to TRBJ1-3; D unresolved. The germline CDR1 and CDR2 sequences are SGHVS and FNYEAQ. Trimming left V 1 base short and J 0 bases short, with 10 bases between. CDR3 length: 16 amino acids. The CDR3 bases are TGTGCCAGCAGCTTAGAGGTCCAGGCCTCTGGAAACACCATATATTTT. Translated, it gives CASSLEVQASGNTIYF.

The chain employs TRBV2 and TRBJ2-7; no definite D call. CDR3 size: 13 residues. Germline lookup yields CDR1 SNHLY and CDR2 FYNNEI. V lost 8 bases and J lost 0, with 11 bases in between. CDR3 region: CASGQVTSYEQYF. The CDR3 DNA reads TGTGCCAGCGGCCAGGTAACCTCCTACGAGCAGTACTTC.

This chain links TRBV27 with TRBJ2-1, with 13 nucleotides matching TRBD2. The V and J ends lost 4 bases and 6 bases, in that order; junction bases with no gene match: 12. Germline V lookup: CDR1 MNHEY, CDR2 SMNVEV (reference sequence). CDR3 length equals 18 residues. CDR3 DNA: TGTGCCAGCAGTTCCCCCACTAGCGGGAGGGTGTCCCGCAATGAGCAGTTCTTC. Protein: CASSSPTSGRVSRNEQFF.

The chain uses TRBV4-1 and TRBJ1-6, with TRBD1 matching 10 bases. V was clipped by 5 bases and J by 8 bases; unmatched bases: 12. The CDR3 has 17 amino acids. From germline, CDR1 is MGHRA and CDR2 YSYEKL. The CDR3: CASSSRQGAGGHSPLHF. CDR3 DNA sequence: TGCGCCAGCAGCTCTCGACAGGGGGCAGGGGGCCATTCACCCCTCCACTTT.

A few counts support this clone. The chain carries TRBV9 and TRBJ1-4; the match to TRBD1 covers 10 bases. Germline values: CDR1 SGDLS, CDR2 YYNGEE. The CDR3 covers 16 residues. After removal of 0 bases from V and 1 base from J, the junction contained 0 bases not matched to a gene. CDR3 region: CASSVGTGGTNEKLFF. The CDR3 DNA reads as TGTGCCAGCAGCGTAGGGACAGGGGGAACTAATGAAAAACTGTTTTTT.